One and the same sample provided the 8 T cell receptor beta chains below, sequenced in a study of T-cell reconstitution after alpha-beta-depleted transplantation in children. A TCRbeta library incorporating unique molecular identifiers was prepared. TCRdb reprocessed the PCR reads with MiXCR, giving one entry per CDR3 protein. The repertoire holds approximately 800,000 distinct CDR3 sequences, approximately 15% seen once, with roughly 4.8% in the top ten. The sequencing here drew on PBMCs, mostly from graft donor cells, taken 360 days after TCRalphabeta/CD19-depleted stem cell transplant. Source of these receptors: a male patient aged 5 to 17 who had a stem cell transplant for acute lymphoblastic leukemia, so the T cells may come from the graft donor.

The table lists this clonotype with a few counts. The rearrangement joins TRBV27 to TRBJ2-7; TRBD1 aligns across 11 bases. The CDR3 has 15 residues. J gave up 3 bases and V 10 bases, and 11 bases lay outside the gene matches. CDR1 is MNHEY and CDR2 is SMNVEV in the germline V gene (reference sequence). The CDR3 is CATRAVGTGGYEQYF. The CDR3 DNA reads TGTGCCACCAGGGCAGTTGGGACAGGGGGCTACGAGCAGTACTTC.

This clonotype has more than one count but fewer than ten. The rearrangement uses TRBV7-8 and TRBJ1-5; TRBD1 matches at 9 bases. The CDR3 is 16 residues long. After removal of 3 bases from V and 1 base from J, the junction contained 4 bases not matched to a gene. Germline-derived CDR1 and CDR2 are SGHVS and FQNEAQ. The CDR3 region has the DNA TGTGCCAGCAGCTTCCGGACAGGGGTCAGCAATCAGCCCCAGCATTTT. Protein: CASSFRTGVSNQPQHF.

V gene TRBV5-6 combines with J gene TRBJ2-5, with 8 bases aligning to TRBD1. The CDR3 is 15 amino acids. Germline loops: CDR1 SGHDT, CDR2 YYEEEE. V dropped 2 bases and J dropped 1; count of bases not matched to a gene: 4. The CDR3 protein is CASSLGTGFQETQYF. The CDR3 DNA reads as TGTGCCAGCAGCTTAGGGACAGGTTTCCAAGAGACCCAGTACTTC.

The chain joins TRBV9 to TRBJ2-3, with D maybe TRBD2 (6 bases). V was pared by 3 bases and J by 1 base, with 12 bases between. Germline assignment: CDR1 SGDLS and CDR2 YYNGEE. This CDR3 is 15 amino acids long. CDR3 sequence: CASSAVLAGTDTQYF. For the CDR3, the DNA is TGTGCCAGCAGCGCCGTACTAGCCGGCACAGATACGCAGTATTTT.

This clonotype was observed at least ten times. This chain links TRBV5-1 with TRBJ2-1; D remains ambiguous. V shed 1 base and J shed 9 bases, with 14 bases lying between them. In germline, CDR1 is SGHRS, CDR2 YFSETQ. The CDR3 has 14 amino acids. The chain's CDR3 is CASSLRPPVVEQFF. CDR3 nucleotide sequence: TGCGCCAGCAGCTTGCGCCCCCCGGTGGTTGAGCAGTTCTTC.

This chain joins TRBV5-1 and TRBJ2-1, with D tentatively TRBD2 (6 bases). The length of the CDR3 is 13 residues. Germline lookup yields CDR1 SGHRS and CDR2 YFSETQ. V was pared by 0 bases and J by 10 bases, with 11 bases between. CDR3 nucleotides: TGCGCCAGCAGCTTGGTGCGGGGTGTGGAGCAGTTCTTC. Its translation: CASSLVRGVEQFF.

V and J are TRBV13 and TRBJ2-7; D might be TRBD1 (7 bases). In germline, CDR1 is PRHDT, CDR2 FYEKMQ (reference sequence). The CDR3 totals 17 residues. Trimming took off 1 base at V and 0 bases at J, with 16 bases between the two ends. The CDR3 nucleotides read TGTGCCAGCAGCTTAGCGGGGAGGACAGGTCCCTCCTACGAGCAGTACTTC. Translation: CASSLAGRTGPSYEQYF.

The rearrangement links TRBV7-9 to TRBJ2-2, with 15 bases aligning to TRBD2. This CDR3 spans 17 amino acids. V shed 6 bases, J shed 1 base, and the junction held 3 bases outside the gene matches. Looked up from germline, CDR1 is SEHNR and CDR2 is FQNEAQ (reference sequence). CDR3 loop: CASRGTSGRRNTGELFF. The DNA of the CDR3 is TGTGCCAGCAGAGGGACTAGCGGGAGGCGGAACACCGGGGAGCTGTTTTTT.